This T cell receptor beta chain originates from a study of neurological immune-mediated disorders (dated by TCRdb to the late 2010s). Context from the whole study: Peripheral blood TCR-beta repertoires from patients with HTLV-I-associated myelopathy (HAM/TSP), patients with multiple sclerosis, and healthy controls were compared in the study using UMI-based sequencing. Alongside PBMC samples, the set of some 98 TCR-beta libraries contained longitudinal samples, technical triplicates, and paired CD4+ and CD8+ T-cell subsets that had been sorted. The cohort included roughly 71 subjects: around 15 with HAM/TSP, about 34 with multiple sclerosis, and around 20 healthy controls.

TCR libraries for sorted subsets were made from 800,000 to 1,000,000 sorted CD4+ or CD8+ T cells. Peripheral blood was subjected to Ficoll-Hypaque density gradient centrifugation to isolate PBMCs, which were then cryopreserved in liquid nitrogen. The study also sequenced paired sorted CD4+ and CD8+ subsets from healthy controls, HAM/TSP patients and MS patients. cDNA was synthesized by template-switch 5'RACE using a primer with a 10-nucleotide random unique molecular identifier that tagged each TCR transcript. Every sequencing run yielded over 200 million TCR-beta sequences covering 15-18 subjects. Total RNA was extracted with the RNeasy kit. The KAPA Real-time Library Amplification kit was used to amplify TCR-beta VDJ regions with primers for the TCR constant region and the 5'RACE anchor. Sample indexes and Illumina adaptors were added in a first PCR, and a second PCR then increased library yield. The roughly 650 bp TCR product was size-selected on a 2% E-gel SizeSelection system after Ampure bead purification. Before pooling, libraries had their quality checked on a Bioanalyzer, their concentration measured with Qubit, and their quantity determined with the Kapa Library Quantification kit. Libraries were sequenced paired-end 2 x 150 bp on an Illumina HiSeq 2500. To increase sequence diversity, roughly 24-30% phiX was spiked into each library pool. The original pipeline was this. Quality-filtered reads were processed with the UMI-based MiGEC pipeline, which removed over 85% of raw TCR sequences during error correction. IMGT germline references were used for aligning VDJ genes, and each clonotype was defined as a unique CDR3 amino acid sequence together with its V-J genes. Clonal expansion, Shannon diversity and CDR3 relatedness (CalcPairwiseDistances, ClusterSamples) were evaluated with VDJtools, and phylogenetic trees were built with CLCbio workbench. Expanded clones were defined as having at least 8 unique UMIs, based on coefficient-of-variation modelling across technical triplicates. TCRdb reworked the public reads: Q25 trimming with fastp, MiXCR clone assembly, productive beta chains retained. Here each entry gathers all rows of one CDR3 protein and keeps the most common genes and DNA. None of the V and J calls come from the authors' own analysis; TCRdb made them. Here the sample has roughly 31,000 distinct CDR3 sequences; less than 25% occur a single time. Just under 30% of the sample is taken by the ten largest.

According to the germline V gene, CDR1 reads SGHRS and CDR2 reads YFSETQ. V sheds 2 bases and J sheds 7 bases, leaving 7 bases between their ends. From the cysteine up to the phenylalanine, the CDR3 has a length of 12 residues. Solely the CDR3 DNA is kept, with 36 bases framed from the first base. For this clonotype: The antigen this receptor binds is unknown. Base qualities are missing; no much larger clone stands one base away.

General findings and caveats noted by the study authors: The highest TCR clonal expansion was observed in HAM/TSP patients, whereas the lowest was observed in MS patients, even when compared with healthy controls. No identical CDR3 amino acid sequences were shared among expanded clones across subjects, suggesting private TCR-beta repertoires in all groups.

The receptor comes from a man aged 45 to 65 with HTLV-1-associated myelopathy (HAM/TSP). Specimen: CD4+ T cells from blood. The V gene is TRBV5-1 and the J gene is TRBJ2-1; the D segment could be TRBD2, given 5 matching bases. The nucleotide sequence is TGCGCCAGCAGCTTTCGGGGTAATGAGCAGTTCTTC. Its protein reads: CASSFRGNEQFF. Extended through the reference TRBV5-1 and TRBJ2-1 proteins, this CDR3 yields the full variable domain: KAGVTQTPRYLIKTRGQQVTLSCSPISGHRSVSWYQQTPGQGLQFLFEYFSETQRNKGNFPGRFSGRQFSNSRSEMNVSTLELGDSALYLCASSFRGNEQFFGPGTRLTVL.